This section outlines one TCR beta chain sequence together with its context. The data were produced by immunoSEQ multiplex PCR, yet TCRdb's version contains in-frame clones alone and is incomplete. The table shows 200,000 to 300,000 clones, with approximately 83% occurring only once. This sample stems from a study of blood T cell repertoires in COVID-19. CDR3 length equals 16 residues. Trimming at V came to 0 bases and at J to 0 bases, leaving 4 bases not matched to a gene. The germline V gene has CDR1 MGHRA and CDR2 YSYEKL. The receptor was isolated from a woman between 35 and 50 years old with acute COVID-19. This chain uses TRBV4-1 with TRBJ2-7, with TRBD2 identical over 8 bases. Sequencing used PBMCs or T cells enriched from blood (not recorded which). The CDR3 nucleotides are TGCGCCAGCAGCCAAGAATTTGCGGGAGGCTCCTACGAGCAGTACTTC. Translation: CASSQEFAGGSYEQYF.